These T cell receptor beta chains were read from a single sample in a study of CD8 T cells in Susac syndrome. TCRdb re-analysed the immunoSEQ multiplex PCR reads in MiXCR, keeping a single row per CDR3 protein. Found here are about 210,000 distinct CDR3 sequences, approximately 95% of them singletons; the top ten hold roughly 0.1%. Sequenced: CD4+ T cells from PBMCs. The receptors were sampled from a human donor with multiple sclerosis. CDR3s include the opening cysteine and the closing phenylalanine or tryptophan. A D gene is named only where the DNA matches it firmly. Expanded clones get a size class; other rows say once, few or many, or leave the size out.

v_gene: TRBV30
abundance: -
len: 14
j_gene: TRBJ1-5
d_gene: -
CDR3aa: CAWRDDRRDQPQHF
CDR3nt: TGTGCCTGGAGAGACGACAGGAGAGATCAGCCCCAGCATTTT

v_gene: TRBV30
abundance: -
len: 13
j_gene: TRBJ2-5
d_gene: TRBD2
CDR3aa: CAWTSGSAKTQYF
CDR3nt: TGTGCCTGGACTAGCGGGAGTGCGAAGACCCAGTACTTC

v_gene: TRBV27
abundance: -
len: 15
j_gene: TRBJ2-7
d_gene: TRBD2
CDR3aa: CASTTSGRGRYEQYF
CDR3nt: TGTGCCAGCACCACAAGCGGGAGGGGACGCTACGAGCAGTACTTC

v_gene: TRBV20-1
abundance: -
len: 15
j_gene: TRBJ2-1
d_gene: -
CDR3aa: CSAREESGSYNEQFF
CDR3nt: TGCAGTGCTAGAGAGGAGTCTGGCTCCTACAATGAGCAGTTCTTC

v_gene: TRBV30
abundance: -
len: 11
j_gene: TRBJ1-1
d_gene: -
CDR3aa: CAWTPRPEAFF
CDR3nt: TGTGCCTGGACCCCTCGTCCTGAAGCTTTCTTT

v_gene: TRBV6-6
abundance: -
len: 14
j_gene: TRBJ2-7
d_gene: -
CDR3aa: CASSPNAILYEQYF
CDR3nt: TGTGCCAGCAGCCCCAACGCCATCCTCTACGAGCAGTACTTC

v_gene: TRBV3-1
abundance: once
len: 13
j_gene: TRBJ1-6
d_gene: -
CDR3aa: CASSQGVNSPLHF
CDR3nt: TGTGCCAGCAGCCAAGGGGTGAATTCACCCCTCCACTTT

v_gene: TRBV28
abundance: -
len: 16
j_gene: TRBJ2-2
d_gene: -
CDR3aa: CASSLFRRRVTGELFF
CDR3nt: TGTGCCAGCAGTTTGTTTCGCAGGAGGGTCACCGGGGAGCTGTTTTTT

v_gene: TRBV11-2
abundance: -
len: 16
j_gene: TRBJ1-3
d_gene: TRBD1
CDR3aa: CASSLLGTDSGNTIYF
CDR3nt: TGTGCCAGCAGCCTCCTCGGGACAGACTCTGGAAACACCATATATTTT

v_gene: TRBV18
abundance: -
len: 14
j_gene: TRBJ2-1
d_gene: -
CDR3aa: CASSPSSDSPEQFF
CDR3nt: TGTGCCAGCTCACCATCCTCTGACAGCCCTGAGCAGTTCTTC

v_gene: TRBV2
abundance: -
len: 14
j_gene: TRBJ1-6
d_gene: -
CDR3aa: CASSRSSYNSPLHF
CDR3nt: TGTGCCAGCAGCAGGAGCTCCTATAATTCACCCCTCCACTTT

v_gene: TRBV9
abundance: -
len: 13
j_gene: TRBJ1-6
d_gene: -
CDR3aa: CASSALSDSPLHF
CDR3nt: TGTGCCAGCAGCGCGCTGTCTGATTCACCCCTCCACTTT

v_gene: TRBV28
abundance: -
len: 11
j_gene: TRBJ2-7
d_gene: -
CDR3aa: CASAINYEQYF
CDR3nt: TGTGCCAGCGCCATTAACTACGAGCAGTACTTC

v_gene: TRBV29-1
abundance: -
len: 14
j_gene: TRBJ2-5
d_gene: TRBD1
CDR3aa: CSVRRQGARETQYF
CDR3nt: TGCAGCGTACGACGACAGGGGGCGAGGGAGACCCAGTACTTC

v_gene: TRBV6-2/TRBV6-3
abundance: -
len: 14
j_gene: TRBJ1-5
d_gene: -
CDR3aa: CASSPPGINQPQHF
CDR3nt: TGTGCCAGCAGTCCACCAGGAATCAATCAGCCCCAGCATTTT

v_gene: TRBV7-9
abundance: -
len: 12
j_gene: TRBJ1-2
d_gene: -
CDR3aa: CASTFDSPGYTF
CDR3nt: TGTGCCAGCACCTTTGACTCACCTGGCTACACCTTC

v_gene: TRBV12-3/TRBV12-4
abundance: -
len: 13
j_gene: TRBJ1-2
d_gene: -
CDR3aa: CASTLTGFYGYTF
CDR3nt: TGTGCCAGCACCCTAACGGGCTTCTATGGCTACACCTTC

v_gene: TRBV5-4
abundance: once
len: 16
j_gene: TRBJ1-2
d_gene: TRBD1
CDR3aa: CASSQVSQTGNYGYTF
CDR3nt: TGTGCCAGCAGCCAAGTCAGCCAGACAGGGAACTATGGCTACACCTTC

v_gene: TRBV6-6
abundance: -
len: 15
j_gene: TRBJ2-1
d_gene: -
CDR3aa: CASSYSGVRLGRQFF
CDR3nt: TGTGCCAGCAGTTACTCTGGTGTCCGATTGGGAAGGCAGTTCTTC

v_gene: TRBV25-1
abundance: -
len: 14
j_gene: TRBJ2-7
d_gene: -
CDR3aa: CASSDPPRVTEQYF
CDR3nt: TGTGCCAGCAGTGACCCTCCTAGGGTTACCGAGCAGTACTTC

v_gene: TRBV5-1
abundance: -
len: 15
j_gene: TRBJ1-5
d_gene: TRBD1
CDR3aa: CASSYTGDGNQPQHF
CDR3nt: TGCGCCAGCAGCTATACAGGGGATGGCAATCAGCCCCAGCATTTT

v_gene: TRBV30
abundance: -
len: 15
j_gene: TRBJ2-2
d_gene: TRBD2
CDR3aa: CACKISGSPTGELFF
CDR3nt: TGTGCCTGTAAAATTAGCGGGAGCCCCACCGGGGAGCTGTTTTTT

v_gene: TRBV29-1
abundance: -
len: 14
j_gene: TRBJ2-7
d_gene: -
CDR3aa: CSVDRGGSPYEQYF
CDR3nt: TGCAGCGTTGACCGTGGGGGGTCTCCCTACGAGCAGTACTTC

v_gene: TRBV12-3/TRBV12-4
abundance: -
len: 12
j_gene: TRBJ1-5
d_gene: -
CDR3aa: CASRWGGQPQHF
CDR3nt: TGTGCCAGCAGATGGGGCGGCCAGCCCCAGCATTTT

v_gene: TRBV5-1
abundance: once
len: 17
j_gene: TRBJ2-7
d_gene: -
CDR3aa: CASSLGHGPPLGGEQYF
CDR3nt: TGCGCCAGCAGTTTGGGACACGGTCCTCCCCTGGGCGGGGAGCAGTACTTC

v_gene: TRBV6-1
abundance: -
len: 17
j_gene: TRBJ2-5
d_gene: TRBD2
CDR3aa: CASTGTSGGPSQETQYF
CDR3nt: TGTGCCAGCACAGGGACTAGCGGGGGGCCGAGTCAAGAGACCCAGTACTTC

v_gene: TRBV29-1
abundance: -
len: 19
j_gene: TRBJ2-7
d_gene: -
CDR3aa: CSARRGAGLPGVSSYEQYF
CDR3nt: TGCAGCGCCCGGCGAGGCGCGGGCCTCCCTGGTGTAAGCTCCTACGAGCAGTACTTC

v_gene: TRBV3-1
abundance: -
len: 14
j_gene: TRBJ1-1
d_gene: -
CDR3aa: CASSQGGIWTEAFF
CDR3nt: TGTGCCAGCAGCCAAGGTGGCATATGGACTGAAGCTTTCTTT

v_gene: TRBV7-2
abundance: -
len: 14
j_gene: TRBJ2-1
d_gene: -
CDR3aa: CASRGPTDYNEQFF
CDR3nt: TGTGCCAGCAGAGGGCCCACGGACTACAATGAGCAGTTCTTC

v_gene: TRBV7-7
abundance: -
len: 15
j_gene: TRBJ2-1
d_gene: -
CDR3aa: CASSLVGATHDEQFF
CDR3nt: TGTGCCAGCAGCTTGGTCGGGGCTACCCATGATGAGCAGTTCTTC

v_gene: TRBV3-1
abundance: once
len: 12
j_gene: TRBJ2-7
d_gene: -
CDR3aa: CASKGASYEQYF
CDR3nt: TGTGCCAGCAAGGGTGCCTCCTACGAGCAGTACTTC

v_gene: TRBV4-1
abundance: -
len: 15
j_gene: TRBJ2-6
d_gene: -
CDR3aa: CASSQGRLGANVLTF
CDR3nt: TGCGCCAGCAGCCAAGGAAGGCTCGGGGCCAACGTCCTGACTTTC

v_gene: TRBV19
abundance: -
len: 14
j_gene: TRBJ2-1
d_gene: -
CDR3aa: CASSPMGDYNEQFF
CDR3nt: TGTGCCAGTAGCCCCATGGGGGACTACAATGAGCAGTTCTTC

v_gene: TRBV27
abundance: -
len: 12
j_gene: TRBJ1-6
d_gene: -
CDR3aa: CASGDRGSPLHF
CDR3nt: TGTGCCAGCGGGGATAGAGGTTCACCCCTCCACTTT

v_gene: TRBV29-1
abundance: -
len: 16
j_gene: TRBJ2-7
d_gene: -
CDR3aa: CSVAPRNRPNTYEQYF
CDR3nt: TGCAGCGTTGCGCCGAGGAATAGGCCTAACACCTACGAGCAGTACTTC

v_gene: TRBV20-1
abundance: -
len: 12
j_gene: TRBJ2-4
d_gene: -
CDR3aa: CSAGTDKNIQYF
CDR3nt: TGCAGTGCTGGTACTGACAAAAACATTCAGTACTTC

v_gene: TRBV19
abundance: -
len: 16
j_gene: TRBJ1-2
d_gene: -
CDR3aa: CASSQYLGRVNNGYTF
CDR3nt: TGTGCCAGTAGCCAATACTTGGGCCGTGTCAACAATGGCTACACCTTC

v_gene: TRBV30
abundance: -
len: 11
j_gene: TRBJ2-5
d_gene: -
CDR3aa: CAWIGEKTQYF
CDR3nt: TGTGCCTGGATAGGGGAGAAGACCCAGTACTTC

v_gene: TRBV3-1
abundance: few
len: 12
j_gene: TRBJ2-7
d_gene: -
CDR3aa: CASSPLGREQYF
CDR3nt: TGTGCCAGCAGCCCCCTTGGGAGGGAGCAGTACTTC

v_gene: TRBV3-1
abundance: -
len: 19
j_gene: TRBJ2-3
d_gene: -
CDR3aa: CASSQGWGDTFHRTDTQYF
CDR3nt: TGTGCCAGCAGCCAAGGCTGGGGGGACACCTTCCACCGCACAGATACGCAGTATTTT

v_gene: TRBV20-1
abundance: -
len: 12
j_gene: TRBJ2-1
d_gene: -
CDR3aa: CSAPDYSNEQFF
CDR3nt: TGCAGTGCGCCTGACTACAGCAATGAGCAGTTCTTC

v_gene: TRBV4-2
abundance: -
len: 16
j_gene: TRBJ2-1
d_gene: TRBD2
CDR3aa: CASSQDIAGVLNEQFF
CDR3nt: TGTGCCAGCAGCCAAGATATAGCGGGAGTCCTTAATGAGCAGTTCTTC

v_gene: TRBV18
abundance: -
len: 14
j_gene: TRBJ2-5
d_gene: -
CDR3aa: CASSPPTTGETQYF
CDR3nt: TGTGCCAGCTCACCACCGACTACAGGCGAGACCCAGTACTTC

v_gene: TRBV3-1
abundance: -
len: 19
j_gene: TRBJ1-1
d_gene: TRBD1
CDR3aa: CASSQVYLGTGGVRTEAFF
CDR3nt: TGTGCCAGCAGCCAAGTATATCTGGGGACAGGGGGCGTTCGCACTGAAGCTTTCTTT

v_gene: TRBV10-3
abundance: -
len: 12
j_gene: TRBJ2-1
d_gene: TRBD2
CDR3aa: CATRGLVGEQFF
CDR3nt: TGTGCCACCCGAGGACTAGTGGGTGAGCAGTTCTTC

v_gene: TRBV6-5
abundance: -
len: 15
j_gene: TRBJ1-2
d_gene: -
CDR3aa: CASRARTATNYGYTF
CDR3nt: TGTGCCAGCAGGGCTAGGACAGCCACTAACTATGGCTACACCTTC

v_gene: TRBV29-1
abundance: -
len: 13
j_gene: TRBJ2-5
d_gene: -
CDR3aa: CSVQRNRQETQYF
CDR3nt: TGCAGCGTTCAAAGGAACAGACAAGAGACCCAGTACTTC

v_gene: TRBV7-7
abundance: -
len: 14
j_gene: TRBJ2-7
d_gene: -
CDR3aa: CASSLNELATEQYF
CDR3nt: TGTGCTAGCAGCTTAAACGAGTTAGCAACCGAGCAGTACTTC

v_gene: TRBV7-9
abundance: -
len: 14
j_gene: TRBJ2-5
d_gene: -
CDR3aa: CASSLRTESETQYF
CDR3nt: TGTGCCAGCAGCTTAAGGACAGAATCAGAGACCCAGTACTTC

v_gene: TRBV7-9
abundance: -
len: 15
j_gene: TRBJ2-4
d_gene: -
CDR3aa: CASSHDRGGKNIQYF
CDR3nt: TGTGCCAGCAGCCACGACCGGGGAGGCAAAAACATTCAGTACTTC

v_gene: TRBV9
abundance: -
len: 13
j_gene: TRBJ2-1
d_gene: -
CDR3aa: CASSVAATNEQFF
CDR3nt: TGTGCCAGCAGCGTAGCTGCGACCAATGAGCAGTTCTTC

v_gene: TRBV12-3/TRBV12-4
abundance: -
len: 12
j_gene: TRBJ2-2
d_gene: -
CDR3aa: CASSFLAGELFF
CDR3nt: TGTGCCAGCAGTTTTCTTGCCGGGGAGCTGTTTTTT

v_gene: TRBV29-1
abundance: -
len: 13
j_gene: TRBJ1-1
d_gene: TRBD1
CDR3aa: CSAGTGTNTEAFF
CDR3nt: TGCAGCGCTGGGACAGGGACGAACACTGAAGCTTTCTTT

v_gene: TRBV14
abundance: -
len: 15
j_gene: TRBJ2-2
d_gene: -
CDR3aa: CASSPMGTGTGELFF
CDR3nt: TGTGCCAGCAGCCCCATGGGGACGGGTACCGGGGAGCTGTTTTTT